This T cell receptor (beta chain) was captured by sequencing in a study of cytomegalovirus exposure and HLA in healthy donors (dated by TCRdb to the late 2010s). The study in broad terms: An earlier analysis of some 500 of the donors reported 250 to 300 Gb of sequence data and 100 million to 140 million unique TCR beta sequences from about 200 million T cells. A later analysis re-analyzed previously published TCR beta repertoires from approximately 670 donors and added high-resolution HLA genotyping to study TCR occurrence patterns. The study combined high-throughput TCR immunosequencing, statistical association of individual TCRs with disease status, and machine learning to predict cytomegalovirus infection status. HLA typing covered class I and class II loci at four-digit resolution. Every discovery cohort repertoire had been produced on one sequencing platform. Typing coverage differed by locus: A, B, C, DRB1 and DQB1 were typed in roughly 620-640 donors, DQA1 in about 500, DPA1 in approximately 610, and DPB1 in 400 to 490. On average, around 200,000 unique TCR beta nucleotide sequences were sequenced per donor among 350 to 400 genotyped donors of the cohort, with around 19% of those sequences being non-productive. The study aimed to test whether cataloging public T cell receptors could reveal signatures of past pathogen exposure. Rather than using new phenotypic data, the later analysis identified candidate immune exposures from TCR beta sequences and from how often those sequences occurred across donors. A separate validation cohort of over 95 different subjects was used in addition to the 666-subject first cohort. An earlier analysis of several hundred of the donors applied high-throughput TCR beta sequencing to assess whether each TCR beta V gene segment acted as functional or pseudogenic. Of the roughly 430 genotyped donors, approximately 83% fell in the genetic ancestry cluster associated with self-reported Caucasian donors. A later genetic analysis took genome-wide SNP genotypes for about 60% of the roughly 670 donors and used that subset as a discovery cohort. Donor age, sex, ethnicity and CMV serostatus were compiled alongside the repertoire data. Using immunosequencing, the study profiled T cell repertoires from 500 to 800 subjects and related those repertoires to cytomegalovirus serostatus. Approximately 330 gigabases of sequencing data and roughly 80 million unique TCR sequences made up an early release that covered 500 to 700 HLA-typed donors. Five DR-DQ haplotypes were treated as single units for association and clustering because of strong linkage in the cohort.

Library creation used the immunoSEQ multiplex PCR assay. For the multiplex PCR, a mixture combining 60 forward primers for TCR Vbeta segments and 13 reverse primers for TCR Jbeta segments was used. The CDR3 region of rearranged TCR beta genes was amplified from genomic DNA by a multiplex PCR assay. The Illumina HiSeq System was used to sequence the amplified TCR beta libraries as 87-base-pair reads. On the authors' methods: A later analysis tallied 70 million to 100 million unique TCR beta chains across the approximately 670 repertoires, and approximately 12 million of those chains were shared by two or more donors. Raw reads were error-corrected and collapsed into unique sequences with a nearest-neighbor algorithm that merged closely related sequences to remove PCR and sequencing errors. V, D and J gene segments were assigned by aligning CDR3 sequences to IMGT reference sequences. For a sequence to be retained, a match of at least six nucleotides to both a V gene segment and a J gene segment was required. A rearrangement counted as productive if the CDR3 had no stop codons and remained in frame with V and J, and every other rearrangement counted as non-productive. Following IMGT convention, CDR3 was defined as the stretch from the second conserved V-encoded cysteine to the conserved J-encoded phenylalanine. The earlier analysis of roughly 590 of the donors excluded sequences that lacked an unambiguous match to a single V gene segment. In an earlier analysis of approximately 590 of the donors, V segments were called functional above 56.7% productive rearrangements and were called segregating when the between-donor standard deviation exceeded 5%. A statistical classification framework was built to diagnose cytomegalovirus status from the catalog of TCR beta chain sequences. In a later analysis, V and J genes were assigned by comparing TCR nucleotide sequences against IMGT/GENE-DB human TR gene sequences. Using the TCRdist pipeline, a later analysis assigned CDR3 sequences along with most-parsimonious VDJ recombination scenarios. In a later analysis, each TCR beta chain was defined by its CDR3 amino acid sequence together with its V-gene family, and reads without a unique V-gene family were excluded. As a way to deal with suspected cross-contamination and a sequencing artifact, a later analysis dropped 450 to 600 nucleotide sequences that were highly shared and had low generation probability. A later analysis calculated a clonal expansion index for each public chain from normalized within-repertoire ranks of inferred template counts. A later analysis computed generation probabilities with a VDJ recombination model fitted to out-of-frame rearrangements, and checked the results against IGoR. A later analysis scored TCR-TCR, TCR-HLA and TCR-CMV co-occurrence with hypergeometric tests, applying a repertoire-size bias correction to TCR pairs. In a later analysis, false discovery rates were estimated by permuting HLA or CMV assignments 20 times. In a later analysis, co-occurring TCRs were grouped using DBSCAN, with TCRdist sequence similarity added in when clustering inside HLA-allele-positive subsets. Repertoires with fewer than 30,000 or more than 120,000 public chains, plus five repertoires with anomalous nucleotide sharing, were excluded from co-occurrence clustering. TCRdb stores this immuneACCESS table with in-frame sequences only. Part of the clones is absent; in the studies checked, under half of the shortfall reflects unresolved V genes, and no reason is known for the rest. D and trimming were read from the DNA, whereas the V and J calls and clone size are those reported in that table. The sample table contains about 120,000 clones; only one count was recorded for nearly 80% of them. The top ten constitute around 1.3% of the sample.

Measured from the cysteine to the phenylalanine, the CDR3 is 15 residues long. Only the CDR3 DNA stays, 45 bases, in frame from base 1. At the junction V is shortened by 7 bases and J by 6 bases, with 22 bases in between. The germline V gene specifies MNHEY as CDR1 and SVGAGI as CDR2. The investigation overall reported the following: Correlated functional status among segregating V segments might reflect linkage disequilibrium, but an unknown experimental factor could not be ruled out. According to a later analysis, TCR association rates differed among HLA loci, with DRB1 alleles showing the most associated TCRs and HLA-C alleles showing the fewest. Across donors, most TCR sequences were observed very rarely, whereas some public TCRs were present in many individuals. In an earlier analysis of about 600 of the donors, most TCR beta V segments appeared in productive rearrangements about 90% or about 30% of the time, broadly matching IMGT annotations. Compared with the roughly 670-donor mean, donors in an Asian-associated ancestry cluster had fewer N-insertions in productive TCRs, according to a later genetic analysis. Because some donors lacked HLA typing at each locus, the association tests relied only on the typed subset. When HLA alleles, especially DR and DQ, strongly co-occurred, TCR associations were difficult to assign to individual alleles. The 87-base-pair reads could not distinguish some IMGT-functional V segments, including TRBV6-2 and TRBV6-3, so those segments were excluded. The authors suggested that the approach could potentially be extended to other disease states and immunological phenotypes. A later analysis reported that several top co-occurrence clusters appeared linked to parvovirus B19, influenza, CMV and Epstein-Barr virus. About 15 rarely observed V segments, including chromosome 9 orphons, were excluded from the earlier analysis of approximately 600 of the donors because counts were too low. Sequencing depth was assumed to be roughly uniform across donors in the presence/absence analyses, though that assumption may not hold. At a false discovery rate of 0.05, a later analysis linked about 17,000 TCR beta sequences to specific HLA alleles. Three of the identified cytomegalovirus-associated TCR beta chains were confirmed in vitro to be specific for cytomegalovirus antigens. The study gave a list of under 200 TCR beta chains associated with cytomegalovirus. The classifier was reported to diagnose cytomegalovirus status with high specificity and sensitivity in both the original and validation cohorts. In this cohort, only TCR beta chains were sequenced, and detectable features were limited by the absence of alpha or paired-chain data. In a later analysis, most CMV-associated TCR beta chains were found to appear HLA-restricted, with HLA associations seemingly driven largely by CMV exposure. A later genetic analysis associated a missense DCLRE1C variant with V-gene and J-gene trimming of TCR beta chains, and an independent cohort replicated the association. CMV serostatus was the only immune exposure information available for the cohort. A further reported finding was that TCR beta sequences accurately predicted the HLA-A and HLA-B alleles for most subjects in the first cohort. A cluster of highly shared sequence variants was judged likely to be a technical artifact of the sequencing pipeline. A later analysis found that HLA-associated TCR beta chains were more clonally expanded and had lower generation probabilities than equally common non-associated chains.

For this clone: What antigen it recognizes has not been identified. No per-base quality is available; no much larger clone lies one base away.

In total, around 600 healthy bone marrow donors made up the cohort. All cohort members were sampled while nominally healthy, although unrecorded immune exposures were likely present. The donor tested CMV seronegative, placing the donor among the 350 or so seronegative members of the cohort. A peripheral blood sample was provided by each donor, and peripheral blood mononuclear cells were used for TCR beta sequencing. Genomic DNA extraction from the blood cell samples was performed with the Qiagen DNeasy Blood Extraction Kit. The sequence is built from TRBV6-5 and TRBJ2-7; the D gene is perhaps TRBD1, from 5 matching bases. Sequences were obtained from PBMCs. This receptor was obtained from a young woman in good health and CMV-seronegative. The CDR3 region: CASILTQGSWGEQYF. DNA sequence: TGTGCCAGCATTCTTACTCAGGGTAGCTGGGGCGAGCAGTACTTC.